The entry that follows covers one T cell receptor beta chain sequence. This CDR3 comprises 15 residues. In germline, CDR1 is SGHAT, CDR2 FQNNGV. Between the trimmed V and J ends, which lost 0 bases and 4 bases, there was a span of 10 bases. The entry originates in a study of T cell changes during pregnancy in multiple sclerosis. Sequencing was performed with immunoSEQ multiplex PCR; in TCRdb, only in-frame clones are kept and a portion is missing. The sample contains roughly 100,000 clones, 80% to 95% of which appear only once. The TCR sequence derives from a female donor with multiple sclerosis, enrolled in a pregnancy study. The sample in question was peripheral blood, obtained after pregnancy. This chain uses TRBV11-2 with TRBJ1-5; D may be TRBD1 (5 bases). CDR3 nucleotides: TGTGCCAGCAGCTTAGATCCGCAGGGAAATCAGCCCCAGCATTTT. This sequence encodes CASSLDPQGNQPQHF.